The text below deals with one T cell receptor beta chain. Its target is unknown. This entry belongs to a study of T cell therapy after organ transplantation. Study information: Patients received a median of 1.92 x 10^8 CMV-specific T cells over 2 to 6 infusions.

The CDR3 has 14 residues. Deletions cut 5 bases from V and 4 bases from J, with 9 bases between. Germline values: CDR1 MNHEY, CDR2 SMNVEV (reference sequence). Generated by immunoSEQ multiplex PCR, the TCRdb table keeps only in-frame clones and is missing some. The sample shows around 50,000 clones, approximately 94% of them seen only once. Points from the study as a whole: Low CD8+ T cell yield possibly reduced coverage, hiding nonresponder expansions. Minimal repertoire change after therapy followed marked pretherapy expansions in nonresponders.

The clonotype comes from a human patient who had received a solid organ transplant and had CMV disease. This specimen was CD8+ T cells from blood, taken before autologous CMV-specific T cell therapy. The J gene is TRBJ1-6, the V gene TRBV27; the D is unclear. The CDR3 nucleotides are TGTGCCAGCAGTCCCCGTCTATATAATTCACCCCTCCACTTT. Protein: CASSPRLYNSPLHF.